This note documents a single TCR beta chain sequence. An immunoSEQ assay, version v3.0, was performed at survey level. Using immunoSEQ multiplex PCR, the repertoire was profiled, and TCRdb retains in-frame clones only, with some absent. Found here are 20,000 or so clones, over 75% of them singletons; the top ten hold 8% to 9.5%. The data stem from a study of long-term antiretroviral therapy in people with HIV. The germline V gene encodes CDR1 SGHVS and CDR2 FNYEAQ. The CDR3 loop spans 16 amino acids. V was cut by 4 bases and J by 0 bases, with 12 bases left in between. The sequence came from a man younger than 35 with HIV. The specimen comprised unsorted PBMCs, sampled 0.2 years before starting antiretroviral therapy. The V gene is TRBV7-6, the J gene TRBJ2-2, with D tentatively TRBD1 (5 bases). This CDR3 reads CASSWPTVTNTGELFF. For the CDR3, the DNA is TGTGCCAGCAGCTGGCCGACAGTTACGAACACCGGGGAGCTGTTTTTT.